Presented here are 8 T cell receptor beta chains from one specimen sequenced in a study of cytomegalovirus exposure and HLA in healthy donors. Sequenced by immunoSEQ multiplex PCR; TCRdb stores in-frame clones only, minus some. The data show 120,000 to 150,000 clones, 86% seen once. The sample comprised PBMCs. The receptors shown here come from a man between 18 and 29 years old in good health and CMV-seronegative.

This clone appeared once. The chain couples TRBV27 to TRBJ2-7, with a possible D match to TRBD2 (5 bases). Germline CDR1 MNHEY, CDR2 SMNVEV (reference sequence). The CDR3 is 16 residues long. V lost 3 bases to trimming and J lost 2 bases, with 17 bases between them. The CDR3 DNA is TGTGCCAGCAGTTTCAGCGGAGGCGAGTCCGCCTACGAGCAGTACTTC. Translating it yields CASSFSGGESAYEQYF.

This chain connects TRBV2 to TRBJ2-7, with a possible D match to TRBD2 (5 bases). The CDR3 spans 13 residues. The V end lost 8 bases, the J end lost 0 bases, and 11 bases lay between the germline ends. The germline V gene encodes CDR1 SNHLY and CDR2 FYNNEI. The chain's CDR3 is CASSGGVSYEQYF. Here the CDR3 DNA reads TGTGCCAGCTCCGGAGGAGTCTCCTACGAGCAGTACTTC.

The chain couples TRBV11-2 to TRBJ2-2; 7 bases match TRBD1. Germline loops: CDR1 SGHAT, CDR2 FQNNGV. Trimming took 1 base from V and 7 from J; bases not matched to a gene: 9. This CDR3 has 16 residues. Written as DNA, the CDR3 is TGTGCCAGCAGCTTAGCAGGGGGAGAAATTGGCGGGGAGCTGTTTTTT. It translates to CASSLAGGEIGGELFF. The full variable domain, in which reference TRBV11-2 and TRBJ2-2 provide the parts outside the CDR3, is EAGVAQSPRYKIIEKRQSVAFWCNPISGHATLYWYQQILGQGPKLLIQFQNNGVVDDSQLPKDRFSAERLKGVDSTLKIQPAKLEDSAVYLCASSLAGGEIGGELFFGEGSRLTVL.

The chain combines TRBV14 with TRBJ2-7; D is possibly TRBD1 (5 bases). Germline V lookup: CDR1 SGHDN, CDR2 FVKESK. Trimming removed 4 bases from V and 0 bases from J, with 10 bases in between. The length of the CDR3 is 14 residues. The CDR3 DNA sequence: TGTGCCAGCAGCCCGACAGACGACTCCTACGAGCAGTACTTC. It translates to CASSPTDDSYEQYF.

This clone came up once. This chain joins TRBV28 and TRBJ1-4, with D unresolved. The CDR3 length is 15 residues. Trimming left V 8 bases short and J 8 bases short, with 21 bases between. Germline CDR1 and CDR2: MDHEN and SYDVKM. The CDR3 DNA follows: TGTGCCAGCTATTCCCAAAGCCGCCGAGGGGAAAAACTGTTTTTT. Encoded protein: CASYSQSRRGEKLFF.

This clone was picked up one time. The chain combines TRBV30 with TRBJ2-3, with 9 nucleotides matching TRBD1. The germline CDR1 and CDR2 sequences are GTSNPN and SVGIG (reference sequence). The CDR3 runs to 14 residues. The trim removed 4 bases at V and 3 bases at J, leaving 5 bases unmatched. This chain's CDR3 is CAWTRQGGTDTQYF. The CDR3 coding sequence is TGTGCCTGGACCCGACAGGGGGGGACAGATACGCAGTATTTT.

The chain recombines TRBV7-2 with TRBJ1-2; the D gene is possibly TRBD1 (6 bases). The germline V gene has CDR1 SGHTA and CDR2 FQGNSA. CDR3 length equals 14 residues. The V end was cut by 7 bases, the J end by 8 bases, with 20 bases between. The CDR3 DNA follows: TGTGCCAGCACCCCGGGAGGGGGAATCGTCGGCTACACCTTC. It yields the protein CASTPGGGIVGYTF.

The J gene is TRBJ2-7, the V gene TRBV6-1, with 7 bases identical to TRBD2. Germline V gene data show CDR1 as MNHNS and CDR2 as SASEGT. The CDR3 extends over 17 amino acids. V lost 2 bases, J lost 5 bases, and 15 bases stayed unmatched. In DNA form, the CDR3 reads TGTGCCAGCAGTGAATATGGCGGGGGTGCGGGACGGGACGAGCAGTACTTC. Protein product: CASSEYGGGAGRDEQYF.